This T cell receptor (beta chain) derives from a study of T and B cells in COVID-19 patients. Overall study: Blood was sampled from COVID-19 patients who were either actively infected or recovered.

This clonotype was counted only a few times. This CDR3 region has 15 residues. Losses at the gene ends were 5 bases for V and 3 bases for J; bases not matched to a gene: 5. Germline loops: CDR1 MNHEY, CDR2 SVGAGI. From blood, about 220-500 ng of genomic DNA served as TRB template. TRB rearrangements were amplified by multiplex PCR with BIOMED2 TRB-A/B primers. TCRdb re-called the multiplex PCR reads with MiXCR, one entry per CDR3 protein. Of 15,000 to 20,000 distinct CDR3 sequences listed, 28% are singletons. J is TRBJ2-1 and V is TRBV6-5; TRBD2 matches 9 bases. The sequence came from a human donor who had recovered from COVID-19. Sequencing input: blood. The CDR3 here is CASSSGGRHYNEQFF. CDR3 sequence (DNA): TGTGCCAGCAGTAGCGGGGGGCGACACTACAATGAGCAGTTCTTC.